This T cell receptor (beta chain) emerged from a study of cytomegalovirus exposure and HLA in healthy donors. J gave up 0 bases and V 1 base, and 10 bases lay outside the gene matches. This CDR3 spans 19 amino acids. The germline V gene encodes CDR1 LGHNA and CDR2 YNFKEQ. The PCR had 60 Vbeta and 13 Jbeta primers. The protocol was immunoSEQ multiplex PCR, while the TCRdb copy is restricted to in-frame clones and leaves out a portion. The sample carries some 270,000 clones, about 93% recorded once. Sequences were obtained from PBMCs. This sequence originates from a girl aged 2-10 years in good health and CMV-seronegative. The chain has TRBV4-2 and TRBJ2-2, with TRBD2 matching 8 bases. CDR3 DNA: TGTGCCAGCAGCCAAGGAAGGACGCGGGGGGTTTCGAACACCGGGGAGCTGTTTTTT. It is translated as CASSQGRTRGVSNTGELFF.